These T cell receptor beta chains were read from a single sample in a study of blood T cell repertoires in COVID-19. The assay was immunoSEQ multiplex PCR, and TCRdb's table has in-frame clones only and misses some. The table shows about 87,000 clones, with about four fifths occurring only once. Material: peripheral blood. Receptors were obtained from a woman between 65 and 79 years old with acute or convalescent COVID-19. CDR3s include the opening cysteine and the closing phenylalanine or tryptophan. Each record gives: clone size, D gene, J gene, V gene, CDR3 protein, CDR3 DNA. The D gene is left open where the match is weak. Clone size is shown for a subset of rows, as once, few, many or a class of expanded clone.

abundance: -
d_gene: -
j_gene: TRBJ2-3
v_gene: TRBV20-1
CDR3aa: CSASGDDTQYF
CDR3nt: TGCAGTGCGTCGGGGGATGATACGCAGTATTTT

abundance: -
d_gene: -
j_gene: TRBJ1-4
v_gene: TRBV11-3
CDR3aa: CASSLELVNEKLFF
CDR3nt: TGTGCCAGCAGCTTAGAACTCGTGAATGAAAAACTGTTTTTT

abundance: once
d_gene: -
j_gene: TRBJ1-1
v_gene: TRBV19
CDR3aa: CASSIGVMNTEAFF
CDR3nt: TGTGCCAGTAGTATAGGCGTCATGAACACTGAAGCTTTCTTT

abundance: -
d_gene: TRBD2
j_gene: TRBJ2-5
v_gene: TRBV6-2/TRBV6-3
CDR3aa: CASSSDRLAEEETQYF
CDR3nt: TGTGCCAGCAGTTCGGACAGACTAGCGGAGGAAGAGACCCAGTACTTC

abundance: once
d_gene: TRBD1
j_gene: TRBJ2-7
v_gene: TRBV10-2
CDR3aa: CASRLGQGIYEQYF
CDR3nt: TGCGCCAGCAGATTGGGACAGGGCATCTACGAGCAGTACTTC

abundance: -
d_gene: TRBD1
j_gene: TRBJ2-7
v_gene: TRBV28
CDR3aa: CASSVQGPTYEQYF
CDR3nt: TGTGCCAGCAGTGTACAGGGGCCGACCTACGAGCAGTACTTC

abundance: once
d_gene: -
j_gene: TRBJ1-2
v_gene: TRBV18
CDR3aa: CASSPNSPRAALNTGYTF
CDR3nt: TGTGCCAGCTCACCAAATTCCCCCAGGGCAGCGCTCAATACAGGCTACACCTTC

abundance: -
d_gene: -
j_gene: TRBJ2-1
v_gene: TRBV5-5
CDR3aa: CASSLAYTPGLNGEQFF
CDR3nt: TGTGCCAGCAGCTTGGCCTATACTCCAGGACTCAATGGGGAGCAGTTCTTC

abundance: -
d_gene: TRBD1
j_gene: TRBJ1-2
v_gene: TRBV6-5
CDR3aa: CASSKQGDWYGYTF
CDR3nt: TGTGCCAGCAGTAAACAGGGGGATTGGTATGGCTACACCTTC

abundance: -
d_gene: -
j_gene: TRBJ1-1
v_gene: TRBV11-3
CDR3aa: CASSFGRNTEAFF
CDR3nt: TGTGCCAGCAGCTTTGGGAGGAACACTGAAGCTTTCTTT

abundance: -
d_gene: -
j_gene: TRBJ2-3
v_gene: TRBV10-1
CDR3aa: CASQAEATDTQYF
CDR3nt: TGCGCCAGCCAGGCGGAGGCCACAGATACGCAGTATTTT

abundance: -
d_gene: TRBD1
j_gene: TRBJ2-3
v_gene: TRBV10-3
CDR3aa: CAIRDLRDSVTDTQYF
CDR3nt: TGTGCCATCAGGGATCTCCGGGACAGTGTCACAGATACGCAGTATTTT

abundance: -
d_gene: -
j_gene: TRBJ1-2
v_gene: TRBV21-1
CDR3aa: CASSNGTF
CDR3nt: TGTGCCAGCAGCAACGGCACCTTC

abundance: -
d_gene: -
j_gene: TRBJ1-5
v_gene: TRBV6-2/TRBV6-3
CDR3aa: CASSYSTGTYQPQHF
CDR3nt: TGTGCCAGCAGTTATTCAACAGGGACCTATCAGCCCCAGCATTTT

abundance: once
d_gene: -
j_gene: TRBJ1-3
v_gene: TRBV18
CDR3aa: CASSRYPGTNFLSGNTIYF
CDR3nt: TGTGCCAGCTCCCGTTATCCGGGTACGAACTTTCTTTCTGGAAACACCATATATTTT

abundance: -
d_gene: -
j_gene: TRBJ2-5
v_gene: TRBV5-1
CDR3aa: CASSQGPASQETQYF
CDR3nt: TGCGCCAGCAGCCAGGGTCCAGCGAGCCAAGAGACCCAGTACTTC

abundance: -
d_gene: -
j_gene: TRBJ1-1
v_gene: TRBV15
CDR3aa: CATSRDLGQFDTEAFF
CDR3nt: TGTGCCACCAGCAGAGACCTAGGACAGTTTGACACTGAAGCTTTCTTT

abundance: -
d_gene: TRBD1
j_gene: TRBJ2-3
v_gene: TRBV9
CDR3aa: CASSEMGDRSTDTQYF
CDR3nt: TGTGCCAGCAGCGAGATGGGGGACAGAAGCACAGATACGCAGTATTTT

abundance: few
d_gene: -
j_gene: TRBJ1-1
v_gene: TRBV28
CDR3aa: CASSLPSTVHTEAFF
CDR3nt: TGTGCCAGCAGTTTACCCTCGACAGTGCACACTGAAGCTTTCTTT

abundance: -
d_gene: -
j_gene: TRBJ2-1
v_gene: TRBV13
CDR3aa: CASSPYSYNEQFF
CDR3nt: TGTGCCAGCAGCCCTTACTCGTACAATGAGCAGTTCTTC

abundance: once
d_gene: TRBD1
j_gene: TRBJ1-1
v_gene: TRBV5-1
CDR3aa: CASSPRTGMETEAFF
CDR3nt: TGCGCCAGCAGCCCTCGGACAGGGATGGAAACTGAAGCTTTCTTT

abundance: -
d_gene: -
j_gene: TRBJ2-2
v_gene: TRBV9
CDR3aa: CASSVGRWNGELFF
CDR3nt: TGTGCCAGCAGCGTAGGGCGGTGGAACGGGGAGCTGTTTTTT

abundance: -
d_gene: -
j_gene: TRBJ1-2
v_gene: TRBV28
CDR3aa: CASSSTLDGYTF
CDR3nt: TGTGCCAGCAGTTCCACTCTCGATGGCTACACCTTC

abundance: once
d_gene: TRBD2
j_gene: TRBJ2-2
v_gene: TRBV7-3
CDR3aa: CASSPKTSGGTGELFF
CDR3nt: TGTGCCAGCAGCCCAAAGACTAGCGGGGGCACCGGGGAGCTGTTTTTT

abundance: -
d_gene: -
j_gene: TRBJ1-1
v_gene: TRBV2
CDR3aa: CASSRMGLYTEAFF
CDR3nt: TGTGCCAGCAGCCGTATGGGACTTTACACTGAAGCTTTCTTT

abundance: once
d_gene: TRBD1
j_gene: TRBJ2-3
v_gene: TRBV3-1/TRBV3-2
CDR3aa: CASSPGQGLDTQYF
CDR3nt: TGTGCCAGCAGCCCGGGACAGGGGCTGGATACGCAGTATTTT

abundance: few
d_gene: TRBD1
j_gene: TRBJ2-7
v_gene: TRBV6-5
CDR3aa: CASSNPGTGKDEQYF
CDR3nt: TGTGCCAGCAGCAATCCCGGGACAGGTAAAGACGAGCAGTACTTC

abundance: -
d_gene: -
j_gene: TRBJ2-7
v_gene: TRBV6-1
CDR3aa: CASSEIGGQIYEQYF
CDR3nt: TGTGCCAGCAGTGAGATTGGAGGACAGATCTACGAGCAGTACTTC

abundance: -
d_gene: -
j_gene: TRBJ2-3
v_gene: TRBV11-3
CDR3aa: CASQGSGTDTQYF
CDR3nt: TGTGCCAGCCAGGGATCGGGCACAGATACGCAGTATTTT

abundance: once
d_gene: -
j_gene: TRBJ1-4
v_gene: TRBV28
CDR3aa: CASIAPGGGNEKLFF
CDR3nt: TGTGCCAGCATCGCCCCGGGAGGTGGGAATGAAAAACTGTTTTTT

abundance: -
d_gene: -
j_gene: TRBJ1-1
v_gene: TRBV10-3
CDR3aa: CAISDGQNTEAFF
CDR3nt: TGTGCCATCAGTGACGGACAGAACACTGAAGCTTTCTTT

abundance: -
d_gene: TRBD1
j_gene: TRBJ2-5
v_gene: TRBV5-1
CDR3aa: CASRPEGASGTQYF
CDR3nt: TGCGCCAGCAGGCCTGAGGGGGCCTCAGGGACCCAGTACTTC

abundance: -
d_gene: TRBD1
j_gene: TRBJ1-1
v_gene: TRBV23-1
CDR3aa: CAGIQGAYPNTEAFF
CDR3nt: TGCGCCGGTATACAGGGGGCGTACCCCAACACTGAAGCTTTCTTT

abundance: few
d_gene: TRBD1
j_gene: TRBJ1-1
v_gene: TRBV7-2
CDR3aa: CASSLGQGGEAFF
CDR3nt: TGTGCCAGCAGCTTAGGACAGGGCGGTGAAGCTTTCTTT

abundance: -
d_gene: TRBD1
j_gene: TRBJ1-5
v_gene: TRBV6-5
CDR3aa: CATWDREGLNQPQHF
CDR3nt: TGTGCCACCTGGGACAGGGAAGGACTCAATCAGCCCCAGCATTTT

abundance: -
d_gene: -
j_gene: TRBJ1-1
v_gene: TRBV27
CDR3aa: CASSRQENTEAFF
CDR3nt: TGTGCCAGCTCAAGACAGGAGAACACTGAAGCTTTCTTT

abundance: -
d_gene: -
j_gene: TRBJ1-6
v_gene: TRBV6-5
CDR3aa: CASERGGNSPLHF
CDR3nt: TGTGCCAGCGAGAGAGGGGGTAATTCACCCCTCCACTTT

abundance: once
d_gene: -
j_gene: TRBJ1-6
v_gene: TRBV7-9
CDR3aa: CASSLPNESPLHF
CDR3nt: TGTGCCAGCAGCTTACCTAACGAATCACCCCTCCACTTT

abundance: once
d_gene: TRBD1
j_gene: TRBJ1-2
v_gene: TRBV6-6
CDR3aa: CASSYPGTARGYTF
CDR3nt: TGTGCCAGCAGTTACCCCGGGACAGCTCGTGGCTACACCTTC

abundance: -
d_gene: -
j_gene: TRBJ1-1
v_gene: TRBV25-1
CDR3aa: CASSESYGTPNTEAFF
CDR3nt: TGTGCCAGCAGTGAATCTTATGGGACACCGAACACTGAAGCTTTCTTT

abundance: -
d_gene: TRBD2
j_gene: TRBJ2-7
v_gene: TRBV5-1
CDR3aa: CASSSGLAGGLAYEQYF
CDR3nt: TGCGCCAGCAGCTCCGGACTAGCGGGGGGGCTGGCTTACGAGCAGTACTTC